This T cell receptor beta chain was recorded in a study of shared clonotypes between healthy human individuals. The V end lost 7 bases, the J end lost 2 bases, and 15 bases lay between the germline ends. The CDR3 extends over 14 amino acids. The germline CDR1 and CDR2 sequences are SNHLY and FYNNEI. As defined, naive CD8 cells were CD45RO-negative and positively selected for CCR7, with terminally differentiated effector memory CD45RA+ cells excluded. Assay execution proceeded at the deep level. TCRdb's copy holds only in-frame clones and misses some; the assay was immunoSEQ multiplex PCR. The table lists around 600,000 clones, 85% to 95% of them singletons.

The receptor comes from a woman aged 25 to 39 in good health. The source material was naive CD8+ T cells sorted from blood. J is TRBJ2-7 and V is TRBV2; the D gene is possibly TRBD1 (6 bases). Here the CDR3 DNA reads TGTGCCAGCACCCATCGGGACACCGCCTACGAGCAGTACTTC. Amino acid sequence: CASTHRDTAYEQYF.